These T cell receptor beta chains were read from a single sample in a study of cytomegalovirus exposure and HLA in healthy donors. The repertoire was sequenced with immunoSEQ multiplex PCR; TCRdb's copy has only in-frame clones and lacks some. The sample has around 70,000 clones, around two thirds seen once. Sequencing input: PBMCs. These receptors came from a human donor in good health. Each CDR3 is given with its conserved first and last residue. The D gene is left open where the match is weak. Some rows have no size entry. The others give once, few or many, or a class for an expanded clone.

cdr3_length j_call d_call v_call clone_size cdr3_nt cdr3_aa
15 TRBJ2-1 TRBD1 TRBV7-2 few TGTGCCAGCAGTTGGACAGGGGCCTCGGGAAATGAGCAGTTCTTC CASSWTGASGNEQFF
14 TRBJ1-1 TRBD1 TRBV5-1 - TGCGCCAGCAGCTTGAGACAGGGAGTCCCTGAAGCTTTCTTT CASSLRQGVPEAFF
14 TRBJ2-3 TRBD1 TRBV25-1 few TGTGCCAGCAGTGAGGGACAGGGTTCAGATACGCAGTATTTT CASSEGQGSDTQYF
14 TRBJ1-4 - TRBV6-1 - TGTGCCAGCAGTCAGACAGGCCCTAATGAAAAACTGTTTTTT CASSQTGPNEKLFF
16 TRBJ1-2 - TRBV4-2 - TGTGCCAGCAGCCAAAACAACGCCGGGGTTCACTATGGCTACACCTTC CASSQNNAGVHYGYTF
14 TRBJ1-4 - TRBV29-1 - TGCAGCGTTGAGAATACAGGTCTAAATGAAAAACTGTTTTTT CSVENTGLNEKLFF
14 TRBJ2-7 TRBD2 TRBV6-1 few TGTGCCAGCAACCTAGCGGCGACCTCCTACGAGCAGTACTTC CASNLAATSYEQYF
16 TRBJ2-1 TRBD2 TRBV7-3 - TGTGCCAGCAGCTTAGAATTAACAGCGGGAAAGAATGAGCAGTTCTTC CASSLELTAGKNEQFF
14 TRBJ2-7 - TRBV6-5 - TGTGCCAGCAGTTACGGGGCAGGGCGCGGAGAGCAGTACTTC CASSYGAGRGEQYF
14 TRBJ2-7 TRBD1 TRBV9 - TGTGCCAGCAGCGTACAGGGGGCGGCGGGCGAGCAGTACTTC CASSVQGAAGEQYF
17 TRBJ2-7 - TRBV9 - TGTGCCAGCAGCTCCTCCCCACCAGGGGCTAGCTCCTACGAGCAGTACTTC CASSSSPPGASSYEQYF
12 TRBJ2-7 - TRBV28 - TGTGCCAGCAGCCCCGACAGATACGAGCAGTACTTC CASSPDRYEQYF
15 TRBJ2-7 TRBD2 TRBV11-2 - TGTGCCAGCAGCTCGGGACTAGCGGGAACGTGCGAGCAGTACTTC CASSSGLAGTCEQYF
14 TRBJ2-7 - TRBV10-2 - TGCGCCAGCAGTGAGCTGCGGCTTTCCGACGAGCAGTACTTC CASSELRLSDEQYF